Detailed here is one T cell receptor (beta chain). The CDR3 runs 12 residues. Trimming took off 4 bases at V and 4 bases at J, with 9 bases between the two ends. Germline CDR1 SQVTM, CDR2 ANQGSEA. This sample was included in a study of blood T cell repertoires in COVID-19. Study-wide context: Samples of COVID-19 (acute and convalescent) were obtained from the United States, Italy and Spain.

Original processing methods: Amplification with reference gene primers provided the estimates of nucleated cell counts. Assay: immunoSEQ multiplex PCR; the TCRdb copy retains only in-frame clones and omits some. The DNA was the basis for D and trimming; V, J and clone size are from that table. The data contain about 61,000 clones, about 78% of them singletons. V gene TRBV29-1 combines with J gene TRBJ2-3; perhaps TRBD2 as D (5 bases). Sequences were obtained from peripheral blood. The TCR sequence derives from an elderly man with active or convalescent COVID-19. Here the CDR3 reads CSVAKEADTQYF. DNA of the CDR3: TGCAGCGTTGCCAAGGAGGCAGATACGCAGTATTTT.